These T cell receptor beta chains were read from a single sample in a study of T cells in Graves' hyperthyroidism and ophthalmopathy. TCRdb passed the multiplex PCR reads through MiXCR, listing each CDR3 protein once. The top ten hold 20% of the sample, which has a few hundred thousand distinct CDR3 sequences, roughly 13% seen once. The sequenced sample consisted of blood. The origin of the receptors is a young man with Graves' hyperthyroidism that later progressed to Graves' ophthalmopathy. The CDR3 runs from the conserved cysteine through the conserved F or W. Each record gives: D gene, J gene, V gene, CDR3 protein. D genes are given only for firm matches.

TRBD1 | TRBJ1-2 | TRBV11-2 | CASSPRRGTDYGYTF
- | TRBJ2-3 | TRBV27 | CASSYLGSTDTQYF
- | TRBJ2-1 | TRBV12-3/TRBV12-4 | CASSLGKAHNEQFF
TRBD1 | TRBJ1-2 | TRBV6-9 | CASSHEPGQNYGYTF
TRBD2 | TRBJ2-7 | TRBV19 | CASSMGGSSYEQYF
TRBD2 | TRBJ2-1 | TRBV7-6 | CASSSERGPYNEQFF
- | TRBJ2-7 | TRBV20-1 | CSAGRTSYEQYF
TRBD2 | TRBJ2-7 | TRBV3-1 | CASSQGGGGGDEQYF
- | TRBJ1-2 | TRBV9 | CASSVRERDGYTF
- | TRBJ1-1 | TRBV5-1 | CASSFGGDIYSWTEAFF
TRBD1 | TRBJ2-4 | TRBV28 | CASSSTGQGNIQYF
TRBD2 | TRBJ2-2 | TRBV12-3/TRBV12-4 | CASSLTSGGENTGELFF
- | TRBJ1-1 | TRBV10-3 | CAADSGMNTEAFF
- | TRBJ1-5 | TRBV7-9 | CASSFTDSSNQPQHF
TRBD2 | TRBJ2-1 | TRBV3-1 | CASNPRGGHNEQFF
- | TRBJ1-5 | TRBV24-1 | CATSIGTNGAPQHF
- | TRBJ1-5 | TRBV2 | CASSTGSRQPQHF
- | TRBJ2-1 | TRBV20-1 | CSASVGMNNEQFF
TRBD2 | TRBJ2-1 | TRBV11-1 | CASSFPAGGENEQFF
TRBD1 | TRBJ2-7 | TRBV5-1 | CASSTGQGGSYEQYF
- | TRBJ2-7 | TRBV11-3 | CASSLGRGSDEQYF
- | TRBJ2-7 | TRBV7-9 | CASSLTGGKIAYEQYF
- | TRBJ2-4 | TRBV11-2 | CASSHGRENIQYF
- | TRBJ2-3 | TRBV9 | CASSVRGGAATQYF
- | TRBJ1-3 | TRBV12-3/TRBV12-4 | CASSSTEYTIYF
- | TRBJ1-3 | TRBV2 | CASSAGGSSGNTIYF
- | TRBJ2-3 | TRBV10-1 | CASSESDRFTDTQYF
TRBD1 | TRBJ1-1 | TRBV29-1 | CSVPRDRGTPNTEAFF
- | TRBJ2-3 | TRBV7-2 | CASSLAGADTQYF
TRBD1 | TRBJ1-5 | TRBV6-2/TRBV6-3 | CASGRESGPQGDRPQHF
TRBD2 | TRBJ2-1 | TRBV7-9 | CASSLAHSGLYEQFF
TRBD2 | TRBJ2-1 | TRBV29-1 | CSVDHSGGKNNEQFF
TRBD2 | TRBJ2-1 | TRBV30 | CAWSLLAGGPNEQFF
- | TRBJ1-6 | TRBV14 | CASSQVYGGNSPLHF
- | TRBJ2-7 | TRBV12-3/TRBV12-4 | CASSPPGFFGYEQYF
TRBD1 | TRBJ2-1 | TRBV19 | CASSTGVSYNEQFF
- | TRBJ2-5 | TRBV4-1 | CASSQGRGGEETQYF
- | TRBJ2-5 | TRBV3-1 | CASSQERRGRGETQYF
TRBD1 | TRBJ2-3 | TRBV7-9 | CASSPRTGGVADTQYF
TRBD2 | TRBJ2-5 | TRBV20-1 | CSAREYGGALETQYF
- | TRBJ1-5 | TRBV12-3/TRBV12-4 | CASSISLNQPQHF
TRBD1 | TRBJ1-2 | TRBV5-6 | CASSEGTGHYGYTF
- | TRBJ2-7 | TRBV6-5 | CASSYSSQLSYEQYF
- | TRBJ2-2 | TRBV12-3/TRBV12-4 | CASRLLGNTGELFF
- | TRBJ1-2 | TRBV24-1 | CATSDFRANYGYTF
- | TRBJ1-1 | TRBV27 | CASSLSVNLNTEAFF
- | TRBJ2-7 | TRBV27 | CASQLRDGPYEQYF
- | TRBJ1-2 | TRBV5-1 | CASSPARGEHYGYTF
TRBD2 | TRBJ2-4 | TRBV7-8 | CASSLGGGPGNIQYF
TRBD2 | TRBJ2-3 | TRBV5-1 | CASSWGLASDTQYF
TRBD1 | TRBJ1-5 | TRBV15 | CATSRGRDSDQPQHF
- | TRBJ1-1 | TRBV20-1 | CSAPGQMNTEAFF
- | TRBJ1-5 | TRBV20-1 | CSARDQRGVQPQHF
- | TRBJ1-1 | TRBV4-1 | CASSRPRRKNTEAFF
- | TRBJ2-3 | TRBV9 | CASSVGTSSGPTDTQYF
TRBD2 | TRBJ2-7 | TRBV6-1 | CASSPGTSGGAHEQYF
TRBD2 | TRBJ2-3 | TRBV29-1 | CSSGGLAGLTDTQYF
- | TRBJ1-3 | TRBV15 | CATSRDEGVGNTIYF